The 29 T cell receptor beta chains given below trace back to one sample, sequenced in a study of OX40 agonist ivuxolimab in advanced cancers. Clones were read by immunoSEQ multiplex PCR, and TCRdb kept only the in-frame ones, dropping some. The table has 70,000 to 90,000 clones, 91% seen once. Specimen: CD4+ or CD8+ T cells sorted from blood, collected in a trial of the OX40 agonist ivuxolimab. The receptors originated from an adult with an advanced solid tumor such as melanoma, head and neck, liver or kidney cancer.

The chain recombines TRBV6-5 with TRBJ1-3; D uncertain. The CDR3 loop spans 15 amino acids. With 2 bases removed from V and 2 bases from J, the gap between germline ends came to 10 bases. Germline V gives CDR1 MNHEY, CDR2 SVGAGI. The CDR3 loop is CASSYGPLTGNTIYF. The CDR3 DNA follows: TGTGCCAGCAGTTACGGTCCGTTAACTGGAAACACCATATATTTT.

The rearrangement uses TRBV27 and TRBJ2-5; D remains ambiguous. The V and J ends lost 1 base and 5 bases respectively, with 8 bases between them. The CDR3 spans 13 residues. CDR1 is MNHEY and CDR2 is SMNVEV in the germline V gene (reference sequence). CDR3 region: CASSLYLGETQYF. The CDR3 nucleotides read TGTGCCAGCAGTTTATATTTAGGGGAGACCCAGTACTTC.

The chain has TRBV30 and TRBJ2-7; TRBD2 aligns across 7 bases. J gave up 6 bases and V 0 bases, and 5 bases lay outside the gene matches. Germline loops: CDR1 GTSNPN, CDR2 SVGIG (reference sequence). CDR3 size: 13 residues. The CDR3 loop is CAWSVWGGSEQYF. CDR3 DNA sequence: TGTGCCTGGAGTGTATGGGGGGGAAGCGAGCAGTACTTC. Using reference TRBV30 and TRBJ2-7 for the parts outside the CDR3, the full variable domain is SQTIHQWPATLVQPVGSPLSLECTVEGTSNPNLYWYRQAAGRGLQLLFYSVGIGQISSEVPQNLSASRPQDRQFILSSKKLLLSDSGFYLCAWSVWGGSEQYFGPGTRLTVT.

V is TRBV30 and J is TRBJ1-1; D might be TRBD1 (5 bases). This CDR3 spans 13 amino acids. The V end lost 2 bases, the J end lost 2 bases, and 9 bases lay between the germline ends. The germline gives CDR1 GTSNPN, CDR2 SVGIG (reference sequence). As DNA, the CDR3 is TGTGCCTGGAGTTTCGGGGGTAACACTGAAGCTTTCTTT. Amino acid sequence: CAWSFGGNTEAFF.

V usage is TRBV6-5 and J usage is TRBJ1-2; perhaps TRBD1 as D (5 bases). V lost 10 bases and J 0 bases, leaving 18 bases between the germline ends. CDR3 length: 15 amino acids. Germline CDR1 reads MNHEY; CDR2 reads SVGAGI. The CDR3: CATAIGKGANYGYTF. DNA for the CDR3: TGTGCCACCGCGATTGGGAAAGGGGCTAACTATGGCTACACCTTC.

The chain couples TRBV6-6 to TRBJ2-7, with D maybe TRBD1 (6 bases). The ends were cut back, 0 bases at V and 7 bases at J, with 10 bases in the middle. The length of the CDR3 is 13 residues. Per germline, CDR1 MNHNY and CDR2 SVGAGI (reference sequence). The CDR3 loop is CASSYSVGAEQYV. CDR3 coding DNA: TGTGCCAGCAGTTACTCGGTGGGGGCGGAGCAGTACGTC.

The chain links TRBV13 to TRBJ1-1, with D unclear. The germline gives CDR1 PRHDT, CDR2 FYEKMQ (reference sequence). V was cut by 2 bases and J by 0 bases, with 4 bases left in between. CDR3 length equals 13 residues. As DNA, the CDR3 is TGTGCCAGCAGCTTATATATGAACACTGAAGCTTTCTTT. It encodes CASSLYMNTEAFF. Based on the CDR3 plus reference TRBV13 and TRBJ1-1, the full variable domain is AAGVIQSPRHLIKEKRETATLKCYPIPRHDTVYWYQQGPGQDPQFLISFYEKMQSDKGSIPDRFSAQQFSDYHSELNMSSLELGDSALYFCASSLYMNTEAFFGQGTRLTVV.

The rearrangement joins TRBV6-1 to TRBJ1-2; no reliable D call. This CDR3 is 10 amino acids long. The germline V gene encodes CDR1 MNHNS and CDR2 SASEGT. Trimming took 4 bases from V and 4 from J, leaving 1 base between them. This CDR3 reads CASSAYGYTF. CDR3 DNA sequence: TGTGCCAGCAGTGCCTATGGCTACACCTTC.

The chain carries TRBV7-9 and TRBJ2-1; D is tentatively TRBD1 or TRBD2 (5 bases each). Trimming shortened V by 11 bases and J by 6 bases, and 20 bases separated the two germline ends. CDR3 length equals 14 residues. From germline, CDR1 is SEHNR and CDR2 FQNEAQ (reference sequence). Written as DNA, the CDR3 is TGTGCCCTGCCCGGGGCTCTTGGATCCAATGAGCAGTTCTTC. Its protein product is CALPGALGSNEQFF.

This clone occurred a few times. The rearrangement joins TRBV27 to TRBJ1-1, with D unresolved. Germline CDR1 and CDR2: MNHEY and SMNVEV (reference sequence). Trimming cost V 5 bases and J 5 bases, with 9 bases left between them. This CDR3 contains 12 residues. CDR3 sequence reads: CASSTSETEAFF. The CDR3 bases are TGTGCCAGCAGTACTTCCGAAACTGAAGCTTTCTTT.

This clone was seen once. The rearrangement links TRBV27 to TRBJ2-5, with D perhaps TRBD2 (6 bases). The CDR3 runs 11 residues. CDR1 and CDR2 (germline): MNHEY, SMNVEV (reference sequence). Between the trimmed V and J ends, which lost 8 bases and 7 bases, there was a span of 11 bases. CDR3 amino acids: CASGVGGTQYF. CDR3 nucleotides: TGTGCCAGCGGTGTCGGGGGGACCCAGTACTTC.

The CDR3 spells CASSLVSGEETQYF. The CDR3 bases are TGTGCCAGCAGCTTAGTATCTGGGGAAGAGACCCAGTACTTC. V is TRBV7-9 and J is TRBJ2-5; D gene ambiguous. Germline V gene data show CDR1 as SEHNR and CDR2 as FQNEAQ (reference sequence). Between the trimmed V and J ends, which lost 1 base and 3 bases, there was a span of 9 bases. The CDR3 length is 14 residues.

J is TRBJ1-5 and V is TRBV19; unclear D gene. Looked up from germline, CDR1 is LNHDA and CDR2 is SQIVND (reference sequence). This CDR3 comprises 14 residues. V lost 6 bases, J lost 0 bases, and 9 bases lay in between. In nucleotides, the CDR3 is TGTGCCAGTAGAAGTGGGTATAGCAATCAGCCCCAGCATTTT. It yields the protein CASRSGYSNQPQHF.

This clone was seen a handful of times. The chain has TRBV15 and TRBJ1-5; D is undetermined. The germline V gene has CDR1 LNHNV and CDR2 YYDKDF (reference sequence). The CDR3 loop spans 12 amino acids. Trimming took 0 bases from V and 6 from J, leaving 3 bases between them. CDR3 protein: CATSRDGQPQHF. CDR3 bases: TGTGCCACCAGCAGAGACGGTCAGCCCCAGCATTTT.

The chain uses TRBV30 and TRBJ2-2; either TRBD1 or TRBD2 may fit D (6 bases each). In germline, CDR1 is GTSNPN, CDR2 SVGIG (reference sequence). The CDR3 has 11 amino acids. The CDR3 nucleotides are TGTGCTCGGAGGGGGGCCGGGGAGCTGTTTTTT. It encodes CARRGAGELFF.

This sequence joins TRBV27 and TRBJ1-2, with TRBD1 identical over 9 bases. Germline CDR1 is MNHEY and CDR2 is SMNVEV (reference sequence). The J segment lost 3 bases and the V segment lost 5 bases, leaving 10 bases of the junction unmatched. CDR3 length: 16 amino acids. The CDR3 is CASSEITGGAYYGYTF. The CDR3 bases are TGTGCCAGCAGTGAGATAACAGGGGGCGCTTACTATGGCTACACCTTC.

The CDR3 loop is CASSLVGGVTEMNTQYF. CDR3 nucleotide sequence: TGTGCCAGCAGCCTAGTAGGGGGAGTAACTGAGATGAATACGCAGTATTTT. The chain joins TRBV2 to TRBJ2-3, with D maybe TRBD1 (6 bases). The CDR3 has 17 residues. CDR1 and CDR2 from the germline V gene are SNHLY and FYNNEI. The ends were cut back, 6 bases at V and 7 bases at J, with 26 bases in the middle.

This chain uses TRBV6-1 with TRBJ1-5; D may be TRBD1 (5 bases). Germline values: CDR1 MNHNS, CDR2 SASEGT. The CDR3 covers 17 residues. V gave up 4 bases and J gave up 3 bases, with 19 bases separating them. CDR3: CASSAFGTAVSNQPQHF. DNA for the CDR3: TGTGCCAGCAGTGCCTTTGGGACGGCTGTTTCCAATCAGCCCCAGCATTTT.

The chain combines TRBV27 with TRBJ2-2, with unresolved D. V shed 6 bases and J shed 4 bases, with 3 bases lying between them. The V gene's germline CDR1 is MNHEY and CDR2 SMNVEV (reference sequence). The CDR3 extends over 11 amino acids. The CDR3: CASSTTGELFF. The CDR3 bases are TGTGCCAGCAGCACCACCGGGGAGCTGTTTTTT.

The chain joins TRBV28 to TRBJ2-5; D gene unclear. The J call may be mistaken, given a closer DNA end match to TRBJ2-7. The length of the CDR3 is 12 residues. Germline CDR1 is MDHEN and CDR2 is SYDVKM. CDR3 nucleotides: TGTGCCAGCAGTTTAGCGAGGTACGAGCAGTACTTC. Protein sequence: CASSLARYEQYF.

V gene TRBV7-9 combines with J gene TRBJ2-3; D call uncertain. The germline V gene encodes CDR1 SEHNR and CDR2 FQNEAQ (reference sequence). This CDR3 has 12 residues. Trimming cost V 2 bases and J 4 bases, with 4 bases left between them. CDR3 protein: CASSLRSDTQYF. The CDR3 DNA follows: TGTGCCAGCAGCTTAAGGTCAGATACGCAGTATTTT.

The V and J genes are TRBV6-5 and TRBJ2-1; no clear D gene. The CDR3 is 16 residues long. The germline V gene has CDR1 MNHEY and CDR2 SVGAGI. Between the trimmed V and J ends, which lost 0 bases and 0 bases, there was a span of 9 bases. The CDR3, as DNA: TGTGCCAGCAGTTACTCCCCGATGAGCTCCTACAATGAGCAGTTCTTC. Protein product: CASSYSPMSSYNEQFF.

This clone was found a few times. Other DNA sequences of this sample code for an identical CDR3. The genes are TRBV30 and TRBJ1-5; D not resolved. From germline, CDR1 is GTSNPN and CDR2 SVGIG (reference sequence). V lost 5 bases to trimming and J lost 0 bases, with 11 bases between them. CDR3 length equals 14 residues. CDR3 in amino acids: CAWGQENSNQPQHF. DNA of the CDR3: TGTGCCTGGGGGCAGGAGAATAGCAATCAGCCCCAGCATTTT.

The V gene is TRBV4-3, the J gene TRBJ2-1; TRBD1 aligns across 8 bases. Trimming took 6 bases from V and 10 from J; bases not matched to a gene: 2. This CDR3 has 11 residues. The germline V gene has CDR1 LGHNA and CDR2 YSLEER. CDR3 protein: CASRDRGEQFF. CDR3 DNA sequence: TGCGCCAGCAGAGACAGGGGAGAGCAGTTCTTC.

V gene TRBV28 combines with J gene TRBJ2-3; 8 nucleotides align to TRBD1. CDR3 length: 14 amino acids. V shed 4 bases, J shed 4 bases, and the junction held 4 bases outside the gene matches. Germline CDR1 reads MDHEN; CDR2 reads SYDVKM. As DNA, the CDR3 is TGTGCCAGCAGTTGGACAGGGCCTGCAGATACGCAGTATTTT. Residues: CASSWTGPADTQYF.

This chain connects TRBV12-5 to TRBJ2-1, with 8 bases matching TRBD2. Germline V gene lookup returns CDR1 LGHNT and CDR2 FRNRAP. Trimming cost V 4 bases and J 0 bases; bases outside gene matches: 11. The CDR3 is 18 amino acids. As DNA, the CDR3 is TGTGCTAGTGGTTCCGATCAACTGACTAGCGCCTCCTACAATGAGCAGTTCTTC. Protein: CASGSDQLTSASYNEQFF.

CDR3 loop: CASSQDLGDNEQFF. Here the CDR3 DNA reads TGCGCCAGCAGCCAAGATTTGGGAGACAATGAGCAGTTCTTC. The chain couples TRBV4-3 to TRBJ2-1, with a tentative D call TRBD2 (5 bases). V was cut by 0 bases and J by 5 bases, with 8 bases left in between. Germline V gives CDR1 LGHNA, CDR2 YSLEER. CDR3 length: 14 residues.

The V call is TRBV7-9, the J call TRBJ1-2; 9 nucleotides agree with TRBD1. Germline V CDR1 and CDR2: SEHNR, FQNEAQ (reference sequence). This CDR3 contains 13 residues. The J segment lost 7 bases and the V segment lost 4 bases, leaving 4 bases of the junction unmatched. CDR3 coding DNA: TGTGCCAGCAGCTCGACAGGGGGGGGTGGCTACACCTTC. Protein product: CASSSTGGGGYTF.

The chain uses TRBV28 and TRBJ2-1; no clear D. Germline CDR1 and CDR2: MDHEN and SYDVKM. CDR3 length: 11 amino acids. Between the trimmed V and J ends, which lost 5 bases and 3 bases, there was a span of 2 bases. The CDR3 DNA reads TGTGCCAGCAGTCGCTACAATGAGCAGTTCTTC. Translation: CASSRYNEQFF.